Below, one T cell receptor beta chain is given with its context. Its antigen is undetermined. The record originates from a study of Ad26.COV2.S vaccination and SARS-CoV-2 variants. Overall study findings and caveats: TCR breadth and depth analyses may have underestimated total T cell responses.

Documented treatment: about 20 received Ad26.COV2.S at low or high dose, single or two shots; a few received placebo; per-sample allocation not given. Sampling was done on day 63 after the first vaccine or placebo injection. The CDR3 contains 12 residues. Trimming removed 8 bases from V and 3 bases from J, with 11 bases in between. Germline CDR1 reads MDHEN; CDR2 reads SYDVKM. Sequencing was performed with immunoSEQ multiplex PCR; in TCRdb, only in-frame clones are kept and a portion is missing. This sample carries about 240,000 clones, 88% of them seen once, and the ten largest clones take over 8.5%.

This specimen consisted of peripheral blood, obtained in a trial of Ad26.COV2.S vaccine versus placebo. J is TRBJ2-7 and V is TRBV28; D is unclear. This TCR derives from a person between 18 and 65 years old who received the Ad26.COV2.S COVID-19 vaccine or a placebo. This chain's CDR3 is CASGPPFYEQYF. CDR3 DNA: TGTGCCAGCGGTCCTCCCTTCTACGAGCAGTACTTC.